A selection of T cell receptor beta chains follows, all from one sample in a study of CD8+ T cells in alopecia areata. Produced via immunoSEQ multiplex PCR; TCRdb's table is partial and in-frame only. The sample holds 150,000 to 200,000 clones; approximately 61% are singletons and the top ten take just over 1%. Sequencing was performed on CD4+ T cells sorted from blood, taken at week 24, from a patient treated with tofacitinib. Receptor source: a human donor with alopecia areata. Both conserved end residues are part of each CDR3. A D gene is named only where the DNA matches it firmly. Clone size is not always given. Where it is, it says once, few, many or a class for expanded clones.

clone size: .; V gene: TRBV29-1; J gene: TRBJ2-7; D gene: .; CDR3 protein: CSVEDQGSYEQYF; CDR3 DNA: TGCAGCGTTGAAGATCAAGGATCCTACGAGCAGTACTTC
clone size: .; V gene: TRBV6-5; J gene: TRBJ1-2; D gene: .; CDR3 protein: CASSGSRSGDYGYTF; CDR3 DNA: TGTGCCAGCTCAGGATCGAGGTCGGGGGACTATGGCTACACCTTC
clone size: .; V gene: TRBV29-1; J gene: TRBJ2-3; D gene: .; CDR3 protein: CSVGDGSSTDTQYF; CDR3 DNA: TGCAGCGTTGGGGACGGATCTAGCACAGATACGCAGTATTTT
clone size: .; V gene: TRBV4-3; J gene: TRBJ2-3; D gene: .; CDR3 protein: CASSQDIALDSLPNTQYF; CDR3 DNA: TGCGCCAGCAGCCAAGATATTGCGTTGGACTCCCTACCTAATACGCAGTATTTT
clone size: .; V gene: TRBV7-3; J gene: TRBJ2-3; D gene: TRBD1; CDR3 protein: CASSPTGGEGDTQYF; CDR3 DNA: TGTGCCAGCAGCCCCACAGGGGGCGAGGGAGATACGCAGTATTTT
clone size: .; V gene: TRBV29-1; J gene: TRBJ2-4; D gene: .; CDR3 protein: CSVEGGELAKNIQYF; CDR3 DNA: TGCAGCGTTGAAGGGGGAGAATTAGCCAAAAACATTCAGTACTTC
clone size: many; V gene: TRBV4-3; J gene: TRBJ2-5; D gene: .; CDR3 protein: CASSQGAGQGTQYF; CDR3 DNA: TGCGCCAGCAGCCAAGGGGCAGGGCAAGGGACCCAGTACTTC
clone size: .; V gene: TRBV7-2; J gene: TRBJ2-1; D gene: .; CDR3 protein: CASSAGLQGNEQFF; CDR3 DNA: TGTGCCAGCAGCGCAGGACTACAGGGCAATGAGCAGTTCTTC
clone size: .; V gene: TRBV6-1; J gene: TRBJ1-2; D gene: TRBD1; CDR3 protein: CASSGRTGGYTF; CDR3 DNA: TGTGCCAGCAGTGGAAGGACAGGGGGCTACACCTTC
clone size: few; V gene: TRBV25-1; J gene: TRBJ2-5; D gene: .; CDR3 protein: CASSELGETQYF; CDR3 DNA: TGTGCCAGCAGTGAATTGGGAGAGACCCAGTACTTC
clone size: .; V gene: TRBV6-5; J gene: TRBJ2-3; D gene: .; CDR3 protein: CASSYSRITDTQYF; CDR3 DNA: TGTGCCAGCAGTTACTCTCGGATCACAGATACGCAGTATTTT
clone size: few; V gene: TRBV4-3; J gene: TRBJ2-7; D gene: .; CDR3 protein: CASSQDFTASSYEQYF; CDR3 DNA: TGCGCCAGCAGCCAAGATTTTACAGCGAGCTCCTACGAGCAGTACTTC
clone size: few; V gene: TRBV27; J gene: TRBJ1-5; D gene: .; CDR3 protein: CASSLSWGGQPQHF; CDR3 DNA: TGTGCCAGCAGTTTATCTTGGGGAGGTCAGCCCCAGCATTTT
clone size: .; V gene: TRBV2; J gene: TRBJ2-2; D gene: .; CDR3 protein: CASTRMNTGELFF; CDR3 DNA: TGTGCCAGCACCAGGATGAACACCGGGGAGCTGTTTTTT
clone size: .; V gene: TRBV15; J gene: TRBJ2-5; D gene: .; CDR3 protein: CATSRAMGETQYF; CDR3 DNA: TGTGCCACCAGCAGAGCCATGGGGGAGACCCAGTACTTC
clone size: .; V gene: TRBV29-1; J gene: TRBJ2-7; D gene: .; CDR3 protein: CSVERAYEQYF; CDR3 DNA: TGCAGCGTTGAAAGGGCCTACGAGCAGTACTTC